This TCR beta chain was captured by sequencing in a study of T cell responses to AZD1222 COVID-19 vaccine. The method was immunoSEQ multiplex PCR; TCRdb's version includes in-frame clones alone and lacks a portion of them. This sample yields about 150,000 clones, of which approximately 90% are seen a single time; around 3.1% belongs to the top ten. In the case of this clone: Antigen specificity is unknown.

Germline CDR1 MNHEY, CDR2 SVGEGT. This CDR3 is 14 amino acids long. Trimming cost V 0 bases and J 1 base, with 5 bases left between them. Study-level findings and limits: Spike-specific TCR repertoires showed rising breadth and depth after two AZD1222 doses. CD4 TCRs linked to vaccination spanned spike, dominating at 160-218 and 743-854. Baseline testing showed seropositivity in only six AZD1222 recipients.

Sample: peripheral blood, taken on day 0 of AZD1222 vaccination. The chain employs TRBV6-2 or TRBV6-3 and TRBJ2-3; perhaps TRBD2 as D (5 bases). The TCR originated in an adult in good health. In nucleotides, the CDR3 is TGTGCCAGCAGTTACTCGAGGGGCACAGATACGCAGTATTTT. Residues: CASSYSRGTDTQYF.